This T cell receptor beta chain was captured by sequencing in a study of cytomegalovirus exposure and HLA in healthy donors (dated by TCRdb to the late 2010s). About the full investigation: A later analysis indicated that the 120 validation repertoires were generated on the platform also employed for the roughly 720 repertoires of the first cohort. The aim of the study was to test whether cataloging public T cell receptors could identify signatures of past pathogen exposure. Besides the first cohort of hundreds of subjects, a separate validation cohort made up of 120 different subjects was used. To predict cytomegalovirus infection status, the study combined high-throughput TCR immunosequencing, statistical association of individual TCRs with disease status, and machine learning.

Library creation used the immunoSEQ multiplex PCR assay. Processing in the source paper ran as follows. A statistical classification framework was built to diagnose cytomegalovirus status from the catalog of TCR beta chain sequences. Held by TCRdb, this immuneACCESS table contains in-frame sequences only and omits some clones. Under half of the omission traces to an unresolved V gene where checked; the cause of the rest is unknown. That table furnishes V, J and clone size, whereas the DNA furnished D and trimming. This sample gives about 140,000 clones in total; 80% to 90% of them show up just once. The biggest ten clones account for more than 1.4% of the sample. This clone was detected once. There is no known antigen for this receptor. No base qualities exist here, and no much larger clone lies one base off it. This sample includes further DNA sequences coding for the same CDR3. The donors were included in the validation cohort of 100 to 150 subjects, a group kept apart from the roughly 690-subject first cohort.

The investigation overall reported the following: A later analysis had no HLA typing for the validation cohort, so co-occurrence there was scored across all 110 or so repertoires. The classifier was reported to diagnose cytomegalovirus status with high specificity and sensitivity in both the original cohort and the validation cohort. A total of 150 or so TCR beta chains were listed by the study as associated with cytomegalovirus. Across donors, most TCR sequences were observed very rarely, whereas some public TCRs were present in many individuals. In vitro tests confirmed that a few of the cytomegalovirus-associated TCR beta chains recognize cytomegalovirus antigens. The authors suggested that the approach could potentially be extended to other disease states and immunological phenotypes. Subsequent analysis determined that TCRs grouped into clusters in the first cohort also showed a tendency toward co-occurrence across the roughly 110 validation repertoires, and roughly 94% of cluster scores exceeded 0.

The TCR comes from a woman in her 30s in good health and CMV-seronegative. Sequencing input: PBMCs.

CDR3 region: CASSYSTGLESPLHF. The DNA is TGTGCCAGCAGTTACTCGACAGGGTTGGAATCACCCCTCCACTTT. The V and J genes are TRBV6-5 and TRBJ1-6, with 7 junctional bases fitting TRBD1. Per the germline V gene, MNHEY is the CDR1 and SVGAGI is the CDR2. Trimming removed 0 bases from V and 10 bases from J; the gene matches leave 6 bases unexplained. The CDR3 has 15 amino acids, counting the end cysteine and phenylalanine. The entry retains the CDR3 DNA only, 45 bases that are in frame from base 1.